The TCR beta chain under discussion was sequenced for a study of vaccination effects on CD4 cells after COVID-19. Looked up from germline, CDR1 is LGHDT and CDR2 is YNNKEL (reference sequence). V was cut by 3 bases and J by 6 bases, with 12 bases left in between. The length of the CDR3 is 14 residues. Some clones are missing from TCRdb's copy, which holds only in-frame ones; the method was immunoSEQ multiplex PCR. Of tens of thousands of clones in the sample, approximately 73% are singletons; the top ten hold 1.2%. In its sample, this clone was seen once. Its target is unknown. General study findings and limits: Common cold coronaviruses were cross-recognized by only 1 of 255 vaccine-induced clones in healthy vaccinees. Clones induced by infection and by vaccine showed marked clonal contraction late after vaccination.

Antigen-specific CD4+ T cells were first expanded with viral peptide pools by the ViraFEST assay and only then sequenced. Cultured cells yielded isolated CD4+ T cells after 10 to 11 days. Subjects were given two BNT162b2 or mRNA-1273 vaccine doses. The chain recombines TRBV3-1 (or the pseudogene TRBV3-2) with TRBJ2-1; D remains ambiguous. This clonotype originated in a human donor who received a COVID-19 vaccine. Sequences were derived from CD4+ T cells from PBMCs cultured with HCoV-229E spike peptides, sampled after COVID-19 vaccination. CDR3 sequence (DNA): TGTGCCAGCAGCCAGCAAGTAGGTCGCAATGAGCAGTTCTTC. Translated, it gives CASSQQVGRNEQFF.